The 32 T cell receptor beta chains below all came from one sample that was sequenced in a study of blood T cells in healthy people across ages. Primed by a sample-barcoded 5' primer and a J-beta primer mix, a second PCR proceeded for about 7 to 12 cycles. TCRdb analysed the 5' RACE reads with MiXCR anew, one entry per CDR3 protein. This sample has roughly 1 million distinct CDR3 sequences, with under 30% found just once. Another study also made use of these data, one on T cells of mothers and their children.

Sequenced material: blood. These receptor sequences come from a girl aged 2-9 years in good health.

This clonotype was found a few times. The CDR3 DNA reads as TGTGCCAGCAGTGGGGACAGATATGAAAAACTGTTTTTT. Translated, it gives CASSGDRYEKLFF. V gene TRBV2 combines with J gene TRBJ1-4; the match to TRBD1 covers 7 bases. This CDR3 contains 13 residues. V shed 4 bases, J shed 6 bases, and the junction held 2 bases outside the gene matches. CDR1 and CDR2 (germline): SNHLY, FYNNEI. The variable domain in full, with the rest retrieved from reference TRBV2 and TRBJ1-4, is EPEVTQTPSHQVTQMGQEVILRCVPISNHLYFYWYRQILGQKVEFLVSFYNNEISEKSEIFDDQFSVERPDGSNFTLKIRSTKLEDSAMYFCASSGDRYEKLFFGSGTQLSVL.

In its sample, this clonotype was seen a few times. The V call is TRBV11-2, the J call TRBJ2-2; D possibly uses TRBD1 or TRBD2 (5 bases each). This CDR3 is 16 amino acids long. Trimming took off 5 bases at V and 3 bases at J, with 16 bases between the two ends. Germline V CDR1 and CDR2: SGHAT, FQNNGV. The CDR3, as DNA: TGTGCCAGCAGCCAGGCCGGGACGCAGTACACCGGGGAGCTGTTTTTT. Amino acid sequence: CASSQAGTQYTGELFF.

The V gene is TRBV27, the J gene TRBJ2-5; 8 bases align to TRBD1. The J call may be wrong; the DNA end is better matched by TRBJ2-1. CDR3 length: 12 residues. Per the germline V gene, CDR1 is MNHEY and CDR2 is SMNVEV (reference sequence). The CDR3 is CATPGQGGEQFF. CDR3 in DNA: TGTGCCACTCCAGGACAGGGTGGTGAGCAGTTCTTC.

The chain recombines TRBV7-8 with TRBJ1-1; no clear D gene. Germline lookup yields CDR1 SGHVS and CDR2 FQNEAQ. Deletions cut 3 bases from V and 4 bases from J, with 9 bases between. The CDR3 consists of 13 residues. CDR3 sequence: CASSLYVSTEAFF. In nucleotides, the CDR3 is TGTGCCAGCAGCTTGTATGTATCCACTGAAGCTTTCTTT.

In this sample, this clonotype turned up a few times. The V gene is TRBV4-3, the J gene TRBJ2-5; either TRBD1 or TRBD2 may fit D (6 bases each). Germline lookup yields CDR1 LGHNA and CDR2 YSLEER. V lost 1 base and J lost 2, with 26 bases in between. The CDR3 has 20 amino acids. For the CDR3, the DNA is TGCGCCAGCAGCCAAGTTTATTGGGGGGAGACACGGACAGTACAAGAGACCCAGTACTTC. Protein sequence: CASSQVYWGETRTVQETQYF.

The rearrangement uses TRBV20-1 and TRBJ2-3; TRBD2 might be the D (7 bases). Trimming shortened V by 5 bases and J by 2 bases, and 20 bases separated the two germline ends. In germline, CDR1 is DFQATT, CDR2 SNEGSKA (reference sequence). This CDR3 spans 16 amino acids. This chain's CDR3 is CSAPSVRGGYTDTQYF. The CDR3 bases are TGCAGTGCTCCGTCTGTGCGCGGGGGCTACACAGATACGCAGTATTTT.

The V and J genes are TRBV7-2 and TRBJ1-2; 8 bases agree with TRBD1. The germline V gene has CDR1 SGHTA and CDR2 FQGNSA. The CDR3 sequence is 14 residues long. The J segment lost 3 bases and the V segment lost 2 bases, leaving 2 bases of the junction unmatched. CDR3 bases: TGTGCCAGCAGCTTATCGGACAGGGACTATGGCTACACCTTC. It specifies CASSLSDRDYGYTF.

This clonotype was seen more than once but under ten times. V and J are TRBV4-3 and TRBJ2-5, with D uncertain. The CDR3 totals 16 residues. V was cut by 0 bases and J by 4 bases, with 15 bases left in between. Germline V lookup: CDR1 LGHNA, CDR2 YSLEER. CDR3 sequence (DNA): TGCGCCAGCAGCCAAGAAGGGCCAAATCCGGCAGAGACCCAGTACTTC. Its translation: CASSQEGPNPAETQYF.

This clonotype was seen a few times. The rearrangement joins TRBV18 to TRBJ2-7; TRBD1 agrees at 8 bases. The CDR3 is made up of 13 amino acids. V gave up 4 bases and J gave up 5 bases; unmatched junction bases: 4. Germline V gene sequence: CDR1 KGHSH, CDR2 LQKENI. The CDR3 nucleotides read TGTGCCAGCTCACAGACACAGGGGGACGAGCAGTACTTC. Amino acids: CASSQTQGDEQYF.

This clonotype has a handful of counts. CDR3: CASSVGDKETQYF. CDR3 in DNA: TGTGCCAGCAGCGTAGGAGATAAAGAGACCCAGTACTTC. This chain links TRBV9 with TRBJ2-5; no reliable D call. The germline V and J ends were trimmed by 0 bases and 3 bases, with 6 bases remaining between them. CDR1 SGDLS and CDR2 YYNGEE come from the germline V gene. The CDR3 extends over 13 amino acids. Using reference TRBV9 and TRBJ2-5 for the parts outside the CDR3, the full variable domain is DSGVTQTPKHLITATGQRVTLRCSPRSGDLSVYWYQQSLDQGLQFLIQYYNGEERAKGNILERFSAQQFPDLHSELNLSSLELGDSALYFCASSVGDKETQYFGPGTRLLVL.

This clonotype showed up just a few times. The chain carries TRBV15 and TRBJ2-5, with D possibly being TRBD1 (5 bases). Germline V gene sequence: CDR1 LNHNV, CDR2 YYDKDF (reference sequence). The V and J ends lost 5 bases and 3 bases respectively, with 10 bases between them. CDR3 length: 13 amino acids. CDR3 nucleotide sequence: TGTGCCACCAGCCGCAGGGTGGAAGAGACCCAGTACTTC. Residues: CATSRRVEETQYF.

This clonotype showed up just a few times. This rearrangement joins TRBV7-2 to TRBJ1-2, with TRBD1 matching over 7 bases. The V gene's germline CDR1 is SGHTA and CDR2 FQGNSA. The CDR3 loop spans 15 amino acids. V shed 3 bases, J shed 2 bases, and the junction held 6 bases outside the gene matches. DNA for the CDR3: TGTGCCAGCAGCTTGGGGGGACAGTCCAACTATGGCTACACCTTC. Protein: CASSLGGQSNYGYTF.

This clonotype was found once. The chain joins TRBV5-1 to TRBJ2-7, with D maybe TRBD2 (7 bases). Trimming stripped 2 bases from V and 5 bases from J, with 23 bases between. The germline V gene has CDR1 SGHRS and CDR2 YFSETQ. CDR3 length equals 17 residues. CDR3 loop: CASSLFGGGLNGDEQYF. DNA for the CDR3: TGCGCCAGCAGCTTATTTGGCGGGGGCCTTAACGGAGACGAGCAGTACTTC.

The sample holds a few counts of this clonotype. This rearrangement joins TRBV19 to TRBJ2-5, with D possibly matching TRBD2 (7 bases). The ends were cut back, 6 bases at V and 5 bases at J, with 13 bases in the middle. The CDR3 has 13 amino acids. CDR1 and CDR2 from the germline V gene are LNHDA and SQIVND (reference sequence). DNA of the CDR3: TGTGCCAGTAGCGGGGGGCAGATGGAGACCCAGTACTTC. The encoded protein is CASSGGQMETQYF.

A word on this clonotype: Since a much larger clone is just one base distant, this may be a read error. Since the CDR3 does not end with the conserved phenylalanine or tryptophan, this likely comes from a read error. The rearrangement uses TRBV24-1 and TRBJ2-1, with 8 bases aligning to TRBD2. CDR3 length: 17 amino acids. V trimming: 4 bases; J trimming: 4 bases; junction bases outside the gene matches: 11. Germline values: CDR1 KGHDR, CDR2 SFDVKD. DNA for the CDR3: TGTGCCACCAGTGAGTTCTCCGGGACTAGGGCATACAATGAGCAGTTCCTC. Amino acids: CATSEFSGTRAYNEQFL.

Only a few counts were recorded for this clonotype. V is TRBV12-3 or TRBV12-4 and J is TRBJ1-2; TRBD1 might be the D (6 bases). The CDR3 length is 12 residues. V lost 6 bases and J lost 7, with 12 bases in between. The CDR3 DNA follows: TGTGCCAGCAGCCCCGGGACAATTGGCTACACCTTC. Protein: CASSPGTIGYTF.

This clonotype showed up just a few times. This chain joins TRBV28 and TRBJ1-6, with D uncertain. V was pared by 9 bases and J by 2 bases, with 20 bases between. CDR3 size: 17 residues. Per the germline V gene, CDR1 is MDHEN and CDR2 is SYDVKM. CDR3 DNA: TGTGCCAGTCAAAAAGGAGGCAAGGCCCCCTATAATTCACCCCTCCACTTT. The encoded protein is CASQKGGKAPYNSPLHF.

This rearrangement joins TRBV20-1 to TRBJ2-1; no firm D call. Germline V CDR1 and CDR2: DFQATT, SNEGSKA (reference sequence). The V and J ends lost 3 bases and 8 bases respectively, with 11 bases between them. CDR3 length equals 12 residues. CDR3 DNA: TGCAGTGCTAGCCTTAACCTTGATGAGCAGTTCTTC. It translates to CSASLNLDEQFF.

This clonotype was counted a few times. This sequence joins TRBV2 and TRBJ1-6, with a tentative D call TRBD1 (6 bases). Germline CDR1 and CDR2: SNHLY and FYNNEI. The CDR3 is made up of 15 amino acids. V lost 5 bases, J lost 5 bases, and 13 bases lay in between. For the CDR3, the DNA is TGTGCCAGCAGTCCAGGACAGAAACATAATTCACCCCTCCACTTT. This gives the protein CASSPGQKHNSPLHF.

This clonotype came up a few times. The rearrangement links TRBV28 to TRBJ1-5; D perhaps matches TRBD1 (6 bases). The germline CDR1 and CDR2 sequences are MDHEN and SYDVKM. V lost 5 bases, J lost 2 bases, and 16 bases lay in between. This CDR3 contains 16 residues. In DNA, the CDR3 is TGTGCCAGCAGTCCCGGCGGGGAGGGGGGCAATCAGCCCCAGCATTTT. Translating gives CASSPGGEGGNQPQHF. The full variable domain, its missing parts supplied by reference TRBV28 and TRBJ1-5, is DVKVTQSSRYLVKRTGEKVFLECVQDMDHENMFWYRQDPGLGLRLIYFSYDVKMKEKGDIPEGYSVSREKKERFSLILESASTNQTSMYLCASSPGGEGGNQPQHFGDGTRLSIL.

This clonotype was observed a handful of times. The rearrangement uses TRBV5-1 and TRBJ2-1, with 8 bases fitting TRBD1. The end of the DNA aligns better with TRBJ2-5, so the J call may be wrong. The length of the CDR3 is 15 residues. Looked up from germline, CDR1 is SGHRS and CDR2 is YFSETQ. CDR3 residues: CASSSYGQGAETQYF. As DNA, the CDR3 is TGCGCCAGCAGCTCGTACGGACAGGGCGCGGAGACCCAGTACTTC.

The chain joins TRBV3-1 to TRBJ2-7; possible D gene TRBD2, 6 bases. The CDR3 is made up of 14 amino acids. The V gene lost 1 base and the J gene lost 7 bases, with 14 bases spanning the gap. Germline assignment: CDR1 LGHDT and CDR2 YNNKEL (reference sequence). CDR3 nucleotides: TGTGCCAGCAGCCAAGGACCAGGGAGGAGGGAGCAGTACTTC. Encoded protein: CASSQGPGRREQYF.

The CDR3 DNA reads TGTGCCAGCAGCAGCCTAGCAGGGTTAGCCTACAATGAGCAGTTCTTC. Translation: CASSSLAGLAYNEQFF. The chain links TRBV6-2 or TRBV6-3 to TRBJ2-1, with D perhaps being TRBD1 or TRBD2 (5 bases each). This CDR3 comprises 16 residues. CDR1 and CDR2 (germline): MNHEY, SVGEGT. With 6 bases removed from V and 2 bases from J, the gap between germline ends came to 17 bases.

The chain carries TRBV28 and TRBJ2-2, with unresolved D. Trimming cost V 3 bases and J 5 bases, with 10 bases left between them. Germline CDR1 MDHEN, CDR2 SYDVKM. The CDR3 totals 14 residues. Written as DNA, the CDR3 is TGTGCCAGCAGTTTCGAGGCTCGTACCGGGGAGCTGTTTTTT. Residues: CASSFEARTGELFF. Combining the CDR3 with reference TRBV28 and TRBJ2-2 gives the whole variable domain DVKVTQSSRYLVKRTGEKVFLECVQDMDHENMFWYRQDPGLGLRLIYFSYDVKMKEKGDIPEGYSVSREKKERFSLILESASTNQTSMYLCASSFEARTGELFFGEGSRLTVL.

This clonotype was detected many times. The rearrangement joins TRBV4-3 to TRBJ2-1; D gene unclear. Trimming stripped 0 bases from V and 0 bases from J, with 15 bases between. CDR1 and CDR2 from the germline V gene are LGHNA and YSLEER. The CDR3 has 18 amino acids. This chain's CDR3 is CASSQELRPLGSYNEQFF. The CDR3 DNA follows: TGCGCCAGCAGCCAAGAGCTCAGACCCTTGGGCTCCTACAATGAGCAGTTCTTC.

This clonotype was counted between two and nine times. An end of the junction differs from the germline gene, which may be a read error. The V gene is TRBV29-1, the J gene TRBJ1-4; 7 bases agree with TRBD1. The CDR3 extends over 17 amino acids. The germline CDR1 and CDR2 sequences are SQVTM and ANQGSEA. The CDR3 bases are TGCAGCGTCGCTCTAGACTTCACCGGGACAGTAAATGAAAAACTGCTTTTT. This sequence encodes CSVALDFTGTVNEKLLF. Based on the CDR3 plus reference TRBV29-1 and TRBJ1-4, the full variable domain is SAVISQKPSRDICQRGTSLTIQCQVDSQVTMMFWYRQQPGQSLTLIATANQGSEATYESGFVIDKFPISRPNLTFSTLTVSNMSPEDSSIYLCSVALDFTGTVNEKLLFGSGTQLSVL.

A few counts support this clonotype. CDR3 DNA sequence: TGTGCCAGCAGTCGACAGGACATGAACACTGAAGCTTTCTTT. The encoded protein is CASSRQDMNTEAFF. V is TRBV6-6 and J is TRBJ1-1, with D possibly being TRBD1 (6 bases). V was trimmed by 5 bases and J by 0 bases, leaving 10 bases between them. The CDR3 totals 14 residues. Germline CDR1 MNHNY, CDR2 SVGAGI (reference sequence).

Only a few counts were recorded for this clonotype. The V gene is TRBV2, the J gene TRBJ1-4; maybe TRBD1 (5 bases). Germline lookup yields CDR1 SNHLY and CDR2 FYNNEI. V gave up 4 bases and J gave up 6 bases, with 21 bases separating them. The CDR3 runs to 17 residues. The CDR3: CASSGPQRAGSDEKLFF. The CDR3 DNA sequence: TGTGCCAGCAGTGGACCCCAGCGGGCAGGGTCGGATGAAAAACTGTTTTTT.

A note on this clonotype: Since no conserved phenylalanine or tryptophan closes the CDR3, a read error is the likely cause. Because the CDR3's place on the DNA is in doubt, the DNA is left out and the CDR3 is given as listed by TCRdb. The chain recombines TRBV29-1 with TRBJ1-1; TRBD1, the D gene given by the table, was not confirmed from the DNA. Germline loops: CDR1 SQVTM, CDR2 ANQGSEA. 15 amino acids form the CDR3, both terminal residues included. The CDR3 protein is CSVEGRLTGGKSSFL.

This clonotype was counted between two and nine times. The V and J genes are TRBV7-9 and TRBJ2-5, with a weak D call TRBD2 (5 bases). V was shortened by 3 bases and J by 4 bases, with 12 bases between the two germline ends. Germline loops: CDR1 SEHNR, CDR2 FQNEAQ (reference sequence). This CDR3 is 14 amino acids long. CDR3 amino acids: CASSFQAERETQYF. The CDR3 DNA sequence: TGTGCCAGCAGCTTCCAAGCGGAAAGAGAGACCCAGTACTTC.

Only a few counts were recorded for this clonotype. The J gene is TRBJ2-1, the V gene TRBV19; perhaps TRBD1 as D (6 bases). V lost 2 bases and J lost 7, with 18 bases in between. The CDR3 runs 16 residues. Germline CDR1 and CDR2: LNHDA and SQIVND (reference sequence). The CDR3 region is CASSIPGRGTVNEQFF. The CDR3 DNA reads as TGTGCCAGTAGTATACCGGGCAGGGGAACAGTAAATGAGCAGTTCTTC.

The chain combines TRBV13 with TRBJ2-5; 8 nucleotides match TRBD1. V gave up 3 bases and J gave up 1 base; unmatched junction bases: 4. The CDR3 loop spans 15 amino acids. Germline values: CDR1 PRHDT, CDR2 FYEKMQ (reference sequence). Written as DNA, the CDR3 is TGTGCCAGCAGCTTGGGACAGGCTTCCCAAGAGACCCAGTACTTC. Its translation: CASSLGQASQETQYF.